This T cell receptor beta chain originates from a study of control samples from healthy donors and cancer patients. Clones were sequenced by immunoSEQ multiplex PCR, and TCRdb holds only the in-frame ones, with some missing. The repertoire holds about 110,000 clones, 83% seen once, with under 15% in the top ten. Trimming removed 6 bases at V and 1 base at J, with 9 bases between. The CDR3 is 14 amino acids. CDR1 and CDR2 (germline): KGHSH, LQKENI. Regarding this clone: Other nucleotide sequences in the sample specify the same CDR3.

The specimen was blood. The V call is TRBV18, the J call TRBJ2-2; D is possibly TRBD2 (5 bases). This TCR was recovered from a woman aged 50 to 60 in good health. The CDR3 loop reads CASSPGLNTGELFF. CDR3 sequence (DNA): TGTGCCAGCTCGCCTGGACTGAACACCGGGGAGCTGTTTTTT.